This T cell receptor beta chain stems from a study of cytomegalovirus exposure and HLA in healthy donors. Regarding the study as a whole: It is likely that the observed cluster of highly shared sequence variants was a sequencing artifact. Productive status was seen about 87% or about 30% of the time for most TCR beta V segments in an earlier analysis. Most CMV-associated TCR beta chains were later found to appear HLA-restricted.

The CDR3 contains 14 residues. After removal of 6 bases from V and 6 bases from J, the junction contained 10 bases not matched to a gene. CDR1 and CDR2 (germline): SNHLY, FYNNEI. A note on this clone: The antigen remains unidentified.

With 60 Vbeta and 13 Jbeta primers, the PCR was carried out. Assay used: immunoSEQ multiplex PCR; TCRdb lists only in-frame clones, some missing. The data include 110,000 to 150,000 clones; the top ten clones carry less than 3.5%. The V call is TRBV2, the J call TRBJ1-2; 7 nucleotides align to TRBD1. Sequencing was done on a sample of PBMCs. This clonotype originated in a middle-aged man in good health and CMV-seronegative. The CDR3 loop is CASRDDRVEDGYTF. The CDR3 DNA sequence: TGTGCCAGCAGGGATGACAGGGTGGAGGATGGCTACACCTTC.